These 19 T cell receptor beta chains were sequenced from one sample in a study of patients and donors after allogeneic stem cell transplantation. TCRdb independently ran MiXCR on the RT-PCR reads; one entry per CDR3 protein. The data contain more than 150,000 distinct CDR3 sequences, 35% to 50% of them singletons. The sequenced material came from blood, either unsorted or a sorted T cell fraction (not recorded which). These receptor sequences come from a human donor who was either an allogeneic HSCT recipient or a stem cell or donor lymphocyte infusion donor (not recorded which). It is not recorded whose cells these are; they may come from a transplant donor.

CDR3 residues: CASRDRPYEQYF. DNA of the CDR3: TGTGCCAGCCGGGACAGGCCCTACGAGCAGTACTTC. V usage is TRBV28 and J usage is TRBJ2-7; 8 positions match TRBD1. The CDR3 loop spans 12 amino acids. Germline V gene data show CDR1 as MDHEN and CDR2 as SYDVKM. With V trimmed by 8 bases and J by 2 bases, 2 bases remained unmatched.

J is TRBJ2-3 and V is TRBV10-3, with 8 bases fitting TRBD1. Germline V gene lookup returns CDR1 ENHRY and CDR2 SYGVKD. The CDR3 contains 13 residues. Trimming took 6 bases from V and 2 from J; bases not matched to a gene: 1. The CDR3 is CAISRGPTDTQYF. The CDR3 coding sequence is TGTGCCATCAGCAGGGGGCCCACAGATACGCAGTATTTT.

The CDR3 DNA reads as TGTGCCAGCAGCTTAGTCGTTTCTGACGAGCAGTTCTTC. As protein: CASSLVVSDEQFF. V usage is TRBV7-8 and J usage is TRBJ2-1; D is undetermined. Trimming left V 1 base short and J 10 bases short, with 11 bases between. CDR3 length equals 13 residues. CDR1 and CDR2 (germline): SGHVS, FQNEAQ.

This clonotype was counted only a few times. This rearrangement joins TRBV20-1 to TRBJ1-4; possibly TRBD1 for D (6 bases). This CDR3 has 13 residues. The germline V and J ends were trimmed by 4 bases and 1 base, with 7 bases remaining between them. Germline V gives CDR1 DFQATT, CDR2 SNEGSKA (reference sequence). The CDR3 region is CSANRETNEKLFF. CDR3 coding DNA: TGCAGTGCTAACAGGGAAACTAATGAAAAACTGTTTTTT.

This clonotype was seen more than once but under ten times. The chain is built from TRBV12-3 or TRBV12-4 and TRBJ1-2, with TRBD1 matching 7 bases. V was clipped by 4 bases and J by 6 bases; unmatched bases: 5. The CDR3 length is 13 residues. In DNA, the CDR3 is TGTGCCAGCAGTTCCTCGGGACAGCATGGCTACACCTTC. Its translation is CASSSSGQHGYTF.

J is TRBJ2-1 and V is TRBV20-1; D gene uncertain. V lost 3 bases to trimming and J lost 7 bases, with 4 bases between them. This CDR3 comprises 10 residues. Germline V gives CDR1 DFQATT, CDR2 SNEGSKA (reference sequence). CDR3 protein: CSASSNEQFF. The CDR3 coding sequence is TGCAGTGCTAGCTCGAATGAGCAGTTCTTC.

The rearrangement links TRBV28 to TRBJ1-5; TRBD1 matches 12 bases. In germline, CDR1 is MDHEN, CDR2 SYDVKM. V lost 3 bases, J lost 0 bases, and 6 bases stayed unmatched. The CDR3 is 18 amino acids. CDR3 residues: CASSLMGQGAISNQPQHF. In nucleotides, the CDR3 is TGTGCCAGCAGTTTGATGGGACAGGGGGCGATTAGCAATCAGCCCCAGCATTTT.

This clonotype was observed a few times. The V and J genes are TRBV24-1 and TRBJ2-1, with D maybe TRBD1 (6 bases). Trimming stripped 9 bases from V and 2 bases from J, with 13 bases between. CDR3 length: 14 amino acids. The V gene's germline CDR1 is KGHDR and CDR2 SFDVKD. CDR3 region: CATSGETPYNEQFF. In DNA form, the CDR3 reads TGTGCCACCTCAGGGGAAACACCCTACAATGAGCAGTTCTTC.

The rearrangement joins TRBV29-1 to TRBJ2-2, with D unresolved. The length of the CDR3 is 13 residues. Germline V gene sequence: CDR1 SQVTM, CDR2 ANQGSEA. Trimming pared 5 bases from V and 1 base from J, leaving 8 bases between. This CDR3 reads CSVRDGNTGELFF. CDR3 nucleotide sequence: TGCAGCGTTCGTGACGGGAACACCGGGGAGCTGTTTTTT.

CDR3 bases: TGTGCCTGGAGTGACAGGGATTTGAGCGGCTACACCTTC. The encoded protein is CAWSDRDLSGYTF. The genes are TRBV30 and TRBJ1-2; perhaps TRBD1 as D (6 bases). This CDR3 spans 13 amino acids. V was clipped by 1 base and J by 8 bases, with 14 bases between them. Germline lookup yields CDR1 GTSNPN and CDR2 SVGIG (reference sequence).

The chain employs TRBV20-1 and TRBJ1-5; D is unresolved. CDR1 is DFQATT and CDR2 is SNEGSKA in the germline V gene (reference sequence). Trimming took 3 bases from V and 0 from J, leaving 12 bases between them. The CDR3 contains 15 residues. Here the CDR3 reads CSARAAGNSNQPQHF. The DNA for the CDR3 is TGCAGTGCTAGGGCGGCAGGAAATAGCAATCAGCCCCAGCATTTT.

The chain has TRBV12-3 or TRBV12-4 and TRBJ2-1; TRBD1 agrees at 9 bases. This CDR3 region has 13 residues. V lost 5 bases, J lost 8 bases, and 4 bases stayed unmatched. The CDR3, as DNA: TGTGCCAGCAGTGGACAGGGGTTCCATGAGCAGTTCTTC. It encodes CASSGQGFHEQFF.

The chain combines TRBV20-1 with TRBJ2-3; unclear D gene. Germline V CDR1 and CDR2: DFQATT, SNEGSKA (reference sequence). CDR3 length: 12 residues. V shed 4 bases and J shed 2 bases, with 7 bases lying between them. The DNA of the CDR3 is TGCAGTGCTATGGATTACACAGATACGCAGTATTTT. Encoded protein: CSAMDYTDTQYF.

V and J are TRBV7-6 and TRBJ2-7, with 8 bases aligning to TRBD1. Germline assignment: CDR1 SGHVS and CDR2 FNYEAQ. This CDR3 has 16 residues. The trim removed 5 bases at V and 0 bases at J, leaving 9 bases unmatched. The CDR3 nucleotides are TGTGCCAGCAGCACTCGACAGGGGCCCGTCTCCTACGAGCAGTACTTC. Encoded protein: CASSTRQGPVSYEQYF.

This clonotype has only a few counts. The chain couples TRBV29-1 to TRBJ2-7; TRBD1 matches 9 bases. This CDR3 is 13 amino acids long. The V and J ends lost 6 bases and 4 bases, in that order; junction bases with no gene match: 7. Germline lookup yields CDR1 SQVTM and CDR2 ANQGSEA. CDR3 loop: CSVSLDRGYEQYF. The CDR3, as DNA: TGCAGCGTGAGTCTGGACAGGGGATACGAGCAGTACTTC.

A few counts support this clonotype. This sequence joins TRBV3-1 and TRBJ2-2; 8 bases map to TRBD2. Germline assignment: CDR1 LGHDT and CDR2 YNNKEL (reference sequence). The CDR3 runs to 15 residues. The junction had 7 bases not matched to a gene; V was cut back by 5 bases and J by 5 bases. CDR3 coding DNA: TGTGCCAGCAGCACCCTAGCGGGCGCTACCGGGGAGCTGTTTTTT. Encoded protein: CASSTLAGATGELFF.

This chain joins TRBV6-2 or TRBV6-3 and TRBJ2-7; D possibly corresponds to TRBD2 (5 bases). The CDR3 runs 14 residues. V lost 2 bases to trimming and J lost 7 bases, with 15 bases between them. Germline CDR1 reads MNHEY; CDR2 reads SVGEGT. The CDR3 nucleotides read TGTGCCAGCAGTTACGGGTCCCTAGCTGGAGAGCAGTACTTC. Residues: CASSYGSLAGEQYF.

The chain is built from TRBV20-1 and TRBJ1-1; D uncertain. The CDR3 runs 13 residues. Per the germline V gene, CDR1 is DFQATT and CDR2 is SNEGSKA (reference sequence). V was shortened by 1 base and J by 0 bases, with 6 bases between the two germline ends. CDR3 loop: CSARGGLNTEAFF. The CDR3 DNA is TGCAGTGCTAGAGGTGGACTGAACACTGAAGCTTTCTTT.

V gene TRBV6-5 combines with J gene TRBJ2-1; 10 positions agree with TRBD2. This CDR3 is 17 amino acids long. Trimming at V came to 4 bases and at J to 1 base, leaving 7 bases not matched to a gene. Germline CDR1 is MNHEY and CDR2 is SVGAGI. As DNA, the CDR3 is TGTGCCAGCAGTTGGAGCGGGAGGGCCCTATCCTACAATGAGCAGTTCTTC. This gives the protein CASSWSGRALSYNEQFF.